This T cell receptor (beta chain) emerged from a study of identical twins. The germline V gene encodes CDR1 SGHTA and CDR2 FQGNSA. This CDR3 region has 15 residues. Trimming cost V 3 bases and J 2 bases; bases outside gene matches: 3. This clonotype has only a few counts. TCRdb processed the 5' RACE reads anew with MiXCR; each CDR3 protein has one entry. The table lists about 790,000 distinct CDR3 sequences, around a sixth of them singletons. These sequences were also reported in another study, on T cells expressing NK-cell markers. In that study: TCR beta repertoires came from sorted CD3+CD56+NKG2C+, CD3+CD56+NKG2C- and CD3+CD56-NKG2C+ T cells. Several donors likewise had their CD3+CD56-NKG2C+ fraction led by these clonotypes. What remained unclear was the HCMV specificity of expanded NKG2C+ T cell clones.

Material for sequencing was PBMCs. This TCR was sampled from a woman aged 18-35 years in good health. The V gene is TRBV7-2, the J gene TRBJ2-7, with TRBD2 matching 11 bases. The CDR3 is CASSFGTSGAYEQYF. The CDR3 DNA is TGTGCCAGCAGCTTTGGGACTAGCGGCGCCTACGAGCAGTACTTC.